Listed below are T cell receptor beta chains from one sample, sequenced in a study of vaccination and CD4 T cells after COVID-19. TCRdb ran MiXCR on the PCR reads and lists one entry per CDR3 protein. The sample lists approximately 13,000 distinct CDR3 sequences; 51% were seen once. Their antigens are not known. The input for sequencing was CD4+ T cells from blood, cultured in vitro, taken before SARS-CoV-2 vaccination. Every receptor here comes from a human donor who had recovered from COVID-19. The CDR3 runs from the conserved cysteine through the conserved F or W.

V: TRBV5-8; J: TRBJ1-5; CDR3: CASSLGSQPQHF
V: TRBV27; J: TRBJ2-2; CDR3: CATRGTGGLTGELFF
V: TRBV10-3; J: TRBJ2-7; CDR3: CASSSLEAGLYEQYF
V: TRBV20-1; J: TRBJ1-5; CDR3: CSARDPGSNQPQHF
V: TRBV20-1; J: TRBJ2-7; CDR3: CSARPGQGHSEQYF
V: TRBV6-2/TRBV6-3; J: TRBJ2-1; CDR3: CASSYAGGVNNEQFF
V: TRBV20-1; J: TRBJ1-2; CDR3: CSATTGVRYGYTF
V: TRBV6-4; J: TRBJ2-7; CDR3: CASSDRTCYEQYF
V: TRBV15; J: TRBJ2-7; CDR3: CATSRPRMGQGASYEQYF
V: TRBV20-1; J: TRBJ1-5; CDR3: CSADRGGSNQPQHF
V: TRBV6-2/TRBV6-3; J: TRBJ1-1; CDR3: CASSYSNWGADTEAFF
V: TRBV10-3; J: TRBJ2-1; CDR3: CATGLVDNEQFF
V: TRBV5-1; J: TRBJ1-1; CDR3: CASSLVPGNTEAFF
V: TRBV10-3; J: TRBJ2-3; CDR3: CAIRTGGGAVDTQYF